What follows describes a single T cell receptor beta chain. Its cognate antigen has yet to be identified. This may come from a read error, since a much larger clone is one base off. Inclusive of the bounding cysteine and phenylalanine, the CDR3 is 13 residues long. The DNA shown is the 39-base CDR3, in frame from base 1. Trimming removed 3 bases from V and 2 bases from J; the gene matches leave 2 bases unexplained. Per the germline V gene (reference sequence), DFQATT is the CDR1 and SNEGSKA is the CDR2. Libraries were built with 5' RACE. Sequencing was performed on an Illumina HiSeq 2500. A second PCR of roughly 6 to 12 cycles was run with a J-beta primer mix and a sample-barcoded 5' primer. A template-switch 5' adaptor carrying 12 random nucleotides introduced a unique molecular identifier onto each TCR beta cDNA molecule. Each sample yielded at least 3 million CDR3-containing paired-end reads. All of the RNA was converted into first-strand cDNA using the Mint cDNA synthesis kit, with a TRBC-specific oligonucleotide serving as the primer. All cDNA was treated with uracil-DNA glycosylase and then went through a first 18-cycle PCR with the universal primers M1SS and BC2_uni_R. From the authors' description of their analysis: For normalization, 1 million high-quality reads, each with a distinct molecular identifier, were randomly selected from each sample. Reads sharing molecular identifiers were discarded rather than binned into consensus sequences. MiTCR, set to a Q25 quality threshold and the strictest error-elimination algorithm, was used for CDR3 identification, clonotype clustering and error correction. Lower-bound total TCR beta diversity was estimated with a nonparametric unseen species model using Euler transformation. The public reads were reanalyzed by TCRdb: fastp trimming at Q25, MiXCR alignment, in-frame beta chains only. Rows are unified per CDR3 protein, each entry keeping the most common DNA and genes. These V and J calls originate from TCRdb's pipeline instead of the authors' own analysis. The sample table lists about 1,800,000 distinct CDR3 sequences, roughly 30% of them with a count of one. The ten largest clones represent roughly 8% of the sample.

The sample originates from a study of blood T cells in healthy people across ages (dated by TCRdb to between 2015 and 2017). A note on the overall study: In model experiments, template switching captured roughly one uniquely barcoded TCR beta cDNA molecule for every two T cells. Four age groups were formed from the donors: young (average approximately 16 years), middle-aged (approximately 40), aged (62) and long-lived (82). The study measured age-related changes in TCR beta repertoire diversity using deep sequencing normalized with unique cDNA molecular identifiers. To avoid experimental bias, donors of different ages were randomly spread across the sequencing lanes. For two donors (one aged 18 to 30 and one aged 80 or older), the study analyzed two additional independent replicas of 1 million unique cDNA reads from the same blood draw.

The donors were roughly 40 Caucasian individuals from Russia, aged 6 to 90 years, who were systemically healthy. Each donor gave 8 to 10 milliliters of peripheral blood, drawn into EDTA-treated Vacutainer tubes. PBMCs were isolated by Ficoll-Paque density-gradient centrifugation, with at least 7 million obtained per sample. Trizol reagent was used to extract total RNA from PBMCs, with at least 6 micrograms per sample. Naive CD45RAhigh/CD27high T cell percentages were measured by flow cytometry on a PBMC aliquot from every donor. Broader findings and caveats from the paper: Estimates of total diversity from one million sequenced T cells were regarded as lower bounds and underestimates. Because profiling used bulk unsorted PBMCs, naive and antigen-experienced compartments could not be compared conclusively. As age increased, observed TCR beta diversity per million T cells dropped in a roughly linear way, and a significant reduction was already evident by age roughly 40. Because the CMV infection status of the donors was unknown, age-related changes in expanded clonotypes may potentially have been confounded. There was a strong correlation between observed TCR beta diversity and the percentage of naive T cells measured by flow cytometry. Compared with the aged group, more naive CD4+ T cells, fewer expanded clones and increased TCR diversity were shown by the long-lived group, suggesting age selection.

The chain couples TRBV20-1 to TRBJ1-1; 8 bases in the middle match TRBD1. The sequenced sample consisted of blood. The origin of this receptor is a woman aged 25-40 years in good health. This receptor has the CDR3 CSASQGANTEAFF. The sequence in DNA is TGCAGTGCTAGCCAGGGGGCAAACACTGAAGCTTTCTTT.